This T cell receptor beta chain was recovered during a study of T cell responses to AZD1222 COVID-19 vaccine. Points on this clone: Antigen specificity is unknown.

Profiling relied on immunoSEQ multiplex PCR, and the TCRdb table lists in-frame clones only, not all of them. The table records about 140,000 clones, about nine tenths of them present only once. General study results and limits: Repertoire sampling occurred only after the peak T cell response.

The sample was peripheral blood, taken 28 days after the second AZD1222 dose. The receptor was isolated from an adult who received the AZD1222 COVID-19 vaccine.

CDR3 protein: CASSLAGGPNQETQYF. CDR3 nucleotides: TGTGCCAGCAGCCTAGCGGGAGGGCCGAACCAAGAGACCCAGTACTTC. This chain joins TRBV4-2 and TRBJ2-5, with 11 bases that match TRBD2. CDR1 and CDR2 (germline): LGHNA, YNFKEQ. The CDR3 sequence is 16 residues long. V was clipped by 4 bases and J by 0 bases; unmatched bases: 4.